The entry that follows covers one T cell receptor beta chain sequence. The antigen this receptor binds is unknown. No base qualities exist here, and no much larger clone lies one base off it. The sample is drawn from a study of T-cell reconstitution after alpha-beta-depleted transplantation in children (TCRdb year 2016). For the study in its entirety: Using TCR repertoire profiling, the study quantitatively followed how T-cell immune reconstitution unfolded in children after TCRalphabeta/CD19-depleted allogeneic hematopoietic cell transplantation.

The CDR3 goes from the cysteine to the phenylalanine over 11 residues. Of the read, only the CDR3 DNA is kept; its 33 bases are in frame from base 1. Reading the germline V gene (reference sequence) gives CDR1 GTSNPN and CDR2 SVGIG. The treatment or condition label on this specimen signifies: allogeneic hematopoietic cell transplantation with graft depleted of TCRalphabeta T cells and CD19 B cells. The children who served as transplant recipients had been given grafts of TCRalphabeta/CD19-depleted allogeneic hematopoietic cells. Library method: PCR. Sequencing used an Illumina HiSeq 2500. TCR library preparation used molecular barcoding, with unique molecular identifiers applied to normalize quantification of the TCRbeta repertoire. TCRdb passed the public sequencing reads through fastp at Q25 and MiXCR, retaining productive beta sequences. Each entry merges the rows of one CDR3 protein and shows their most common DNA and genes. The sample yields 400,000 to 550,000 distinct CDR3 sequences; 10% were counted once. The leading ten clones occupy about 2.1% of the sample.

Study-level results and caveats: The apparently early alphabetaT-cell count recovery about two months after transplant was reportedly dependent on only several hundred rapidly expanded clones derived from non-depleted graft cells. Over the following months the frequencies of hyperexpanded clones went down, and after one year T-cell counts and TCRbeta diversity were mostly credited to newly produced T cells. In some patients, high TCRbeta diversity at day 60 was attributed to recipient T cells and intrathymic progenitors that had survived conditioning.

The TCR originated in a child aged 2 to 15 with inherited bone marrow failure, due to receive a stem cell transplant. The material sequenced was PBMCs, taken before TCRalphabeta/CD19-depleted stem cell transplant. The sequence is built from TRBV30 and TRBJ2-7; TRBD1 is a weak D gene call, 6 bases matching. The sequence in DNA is TGTGCTGGGGGCCAGGGATACGAGCAGTACTTC. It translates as CAGGQGYEQYF. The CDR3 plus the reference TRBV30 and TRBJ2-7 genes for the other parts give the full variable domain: SQTIHQWPATLVQPVGSPLSLECTVEGTSNPNLYWYRQAAGRGLQLLFYSVGIGQISSEVPQNLSASRPQDRQFILSSKKLLLSDSGFYLCAGGQGYEQYFGPGTRLTVT.